This TCR beta chain stems from a study of blood T cell repertoires in COVID-19. Clones were sequenced by immunoSEQ multiplex PCR, and TCRdb holds only the in-frame ones, with some missing. The table lists 95,000 to 150,000 clones, 78% of them singletons, with 2.3% in the top ten. The CDR3 contains 14 residues. V was cut by 5 bases and J by 7 bases, with 15 bases left in between. Germline CDR1 and CDR2: MNHEY and SVGEGT. The sequenced sample consisted of peripheral blood. The sequence derives from a man between 65 and 79 years old with acute or convalescent COVID-19. The gene calls are TRBV6-2 or TRBV6-3 and TRBJ1-5; possible D gene TRBD1, 5 bases. CDR3 protein: CASSNPGGDQPQHF. For the CDR3, the DNA is TGTGCCAGCAGTAACCCGGGGGGTGACCAGCCCCAGCATTTT.